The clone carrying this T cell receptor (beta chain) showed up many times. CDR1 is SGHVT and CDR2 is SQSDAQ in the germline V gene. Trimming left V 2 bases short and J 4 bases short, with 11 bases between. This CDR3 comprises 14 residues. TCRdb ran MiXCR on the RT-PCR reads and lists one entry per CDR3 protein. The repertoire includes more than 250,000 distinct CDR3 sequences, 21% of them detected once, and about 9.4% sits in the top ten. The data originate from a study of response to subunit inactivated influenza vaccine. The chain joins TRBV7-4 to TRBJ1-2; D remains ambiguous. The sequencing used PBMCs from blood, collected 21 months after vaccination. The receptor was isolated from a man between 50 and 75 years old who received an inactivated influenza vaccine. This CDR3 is CASSLLCRTYGYTF. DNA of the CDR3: TGTGCCAGCAGCTTACTATGCAGAACCTATGGCTACACCTTC. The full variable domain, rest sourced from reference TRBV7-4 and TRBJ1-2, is GAGVSQSPRYKVAKRGRDVALRCDSISGHVTLYWYRQTLGQGSEVLTYSQSDAQRDKSGRPSGRFSAERPERSVSTLKIQRTEQGDSAVYLCASSLLCRTYGYTFGSGTRLTVV.